The clone carrying this TCR beta chain has a handful of counts. What it recognizes is unknown. The data originate from a study of identical twins. Unique molecular identifiers were present on the cDNA, which also gained a universal primer site by template switching. A single record per CDR3 protein comes from TCRdb applying MiXCR to the 5' RACE reads. The sample includes roughly 190,000 distinct CDR3 sequences, 15% of them seen just once. Broader study findings: Memory repertoires lacked the insertion deficit that abundant cord blood beta clonotypes showed.

The CDR3 is 18 amino acids. Looked up from germline, CDR1 is SGHAT and CDR2 is FQDESV (reference sequence). V dropped 8 bases and J dropped 3; count of bases not matched to a gene: 17. The data also belong to a second study, concerning T cells expressing NK-cell markers. That report adds: Within the sequenced cohort of eight donors, seven exhibited HCMV seropositivity and one was seronegative. Several donors likewise had their CD3+CD56-NKG2C+ fraction led by these clonotypes.

The gene calls are TRBV11-1 and TRBJ2-3; 10 bases align to TRBD2. The origin of this receptor is a woman aged 18-29 years in good health. Source material: CD8+ T cells sorted from blood. CDR3 residues: CASQRRGSGGPGTDTQYF. CDR3 nucleotides: TGTGCCAGCCAGCGGAGGGGTAGCGGGGGGCCGGGAACAGATACGCAGTATTTT.